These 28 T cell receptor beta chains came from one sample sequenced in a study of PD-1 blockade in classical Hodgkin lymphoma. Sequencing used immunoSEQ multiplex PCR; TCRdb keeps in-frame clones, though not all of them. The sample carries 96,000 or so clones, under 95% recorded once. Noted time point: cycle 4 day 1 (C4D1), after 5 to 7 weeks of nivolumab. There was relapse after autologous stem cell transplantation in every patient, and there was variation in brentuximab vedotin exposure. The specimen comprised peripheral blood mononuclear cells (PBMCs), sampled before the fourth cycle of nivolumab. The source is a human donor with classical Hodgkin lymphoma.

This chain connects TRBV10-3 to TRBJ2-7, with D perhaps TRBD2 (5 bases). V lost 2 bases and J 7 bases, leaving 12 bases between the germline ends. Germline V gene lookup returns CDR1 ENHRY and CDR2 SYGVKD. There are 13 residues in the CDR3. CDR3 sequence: CAISEEAKREQYF. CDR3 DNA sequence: TGTGCCATCAGTGAGGAGGCTAAGCGGGAGCAGTACTTC.

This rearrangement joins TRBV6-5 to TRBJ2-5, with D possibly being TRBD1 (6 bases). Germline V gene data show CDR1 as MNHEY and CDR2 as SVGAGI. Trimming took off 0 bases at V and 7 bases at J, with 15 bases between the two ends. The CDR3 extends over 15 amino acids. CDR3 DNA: TGTGCCAGCAGTTACTCGGGACACCTTAGGGGGACCCAGTACTTC. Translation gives CASSYSGHLRGTQYF.

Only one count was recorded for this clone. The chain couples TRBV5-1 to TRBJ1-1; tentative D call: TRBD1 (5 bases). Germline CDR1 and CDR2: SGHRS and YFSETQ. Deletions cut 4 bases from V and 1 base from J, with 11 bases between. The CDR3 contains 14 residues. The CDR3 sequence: CASSPHGANTEAFF. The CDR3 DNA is TGCGCCAGCAGCCCACACGGGGCGAACACTGAAGCTTTCTTT.

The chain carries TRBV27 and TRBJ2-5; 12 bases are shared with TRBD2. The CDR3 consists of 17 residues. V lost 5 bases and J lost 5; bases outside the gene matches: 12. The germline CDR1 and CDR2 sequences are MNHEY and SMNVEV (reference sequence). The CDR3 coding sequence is TGTGCCAGCAGTATGACTCAAGGACTAGCGGGGTGGGAGACCCAGTACTTC. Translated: CASSMTQGLAGWETQYF.

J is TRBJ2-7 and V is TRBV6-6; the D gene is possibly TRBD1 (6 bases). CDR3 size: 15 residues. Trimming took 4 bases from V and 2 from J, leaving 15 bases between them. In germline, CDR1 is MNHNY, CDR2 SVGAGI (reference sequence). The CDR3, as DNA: TGTGCCAGCAGTTCAGCCGGGACACCAACCTACGAGCAGTACTTC. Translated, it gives CASSSAGTPTYEQYF.

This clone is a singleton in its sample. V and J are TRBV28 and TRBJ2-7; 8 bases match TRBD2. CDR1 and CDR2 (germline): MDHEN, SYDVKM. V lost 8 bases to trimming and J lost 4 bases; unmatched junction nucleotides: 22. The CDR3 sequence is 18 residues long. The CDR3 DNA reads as TGTGCCAGCCGGCGGCCGGGGGGGAGAGCGGGAGATCGGTACGAGCAGTACTTC. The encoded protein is CASRRPGGRAGDRYEQYF. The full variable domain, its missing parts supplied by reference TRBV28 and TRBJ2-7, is DVKVTQSSRYLVKRTGEKVFLECVQDMDHENMFWYRQDPGLGLRLIYFSYDVKMKEKGDIPEGYSVSREKKERFSLILESASTNQTSMYLCASRRPGGRAGDRYEQYFGPGTRLTVT.

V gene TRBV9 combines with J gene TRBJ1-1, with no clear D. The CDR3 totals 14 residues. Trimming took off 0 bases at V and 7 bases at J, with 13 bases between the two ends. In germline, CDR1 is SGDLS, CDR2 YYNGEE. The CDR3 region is CASSVEPVPLEAFF. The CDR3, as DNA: TGTGCCAGCAGCGTAGAACCCGTACCGCTTGAAGCTTTCTTT.

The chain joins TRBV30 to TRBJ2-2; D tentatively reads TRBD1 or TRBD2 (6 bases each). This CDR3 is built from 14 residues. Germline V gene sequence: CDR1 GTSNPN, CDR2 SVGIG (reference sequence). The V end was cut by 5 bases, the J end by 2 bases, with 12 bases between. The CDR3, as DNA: TGTGCCTGGGGACGGGGGCTCAACACCGGGGAGCTGTTTTTT. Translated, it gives CAWGRGLNTGELFF.

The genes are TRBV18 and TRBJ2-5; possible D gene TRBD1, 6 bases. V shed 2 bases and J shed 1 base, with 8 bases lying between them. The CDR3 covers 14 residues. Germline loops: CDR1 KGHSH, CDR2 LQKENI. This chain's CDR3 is CASSPNRVQETQYF. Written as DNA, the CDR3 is TGTGCCAGCTCACCAAACAGGGTCCAAGAGACCCAGTACTTC.

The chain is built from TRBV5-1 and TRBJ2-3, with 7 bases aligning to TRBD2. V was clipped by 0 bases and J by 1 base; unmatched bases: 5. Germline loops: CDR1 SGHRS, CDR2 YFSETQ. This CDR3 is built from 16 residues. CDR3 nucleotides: TGCGCCAGCAGCTTGGATAGCGGGCTACGCACAGATACGCAGTATTTT. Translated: CASSLDSGLRTDTQYF. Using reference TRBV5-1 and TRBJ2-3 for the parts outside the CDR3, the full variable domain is KAGVTQTPRYLIKTRGQQVTLSCSPISGHRSVSWYQQTPGQGLQFLFEYFSETQRNKGNFPGRFSGRQFSNSRSEMNVSTLELGDSALYLCASSLDSGLRTDTQYFGPGTRLTVL.

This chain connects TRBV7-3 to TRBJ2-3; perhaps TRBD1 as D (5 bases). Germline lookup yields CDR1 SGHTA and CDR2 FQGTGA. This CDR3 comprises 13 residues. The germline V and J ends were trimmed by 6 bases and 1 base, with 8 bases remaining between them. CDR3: CASRATGTDTQYF. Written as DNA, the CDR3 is TGTGCCAGCAGGGCGACAGGCACAGATACGCAGTATTTT.

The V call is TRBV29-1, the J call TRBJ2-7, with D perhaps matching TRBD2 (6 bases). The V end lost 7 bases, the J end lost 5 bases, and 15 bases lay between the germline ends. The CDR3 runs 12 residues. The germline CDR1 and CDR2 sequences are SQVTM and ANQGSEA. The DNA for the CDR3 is TGCAGCGCTGGAGGGCTCGGGGACGAGCAGTACTTC. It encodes CSAGGLGDEQYF.

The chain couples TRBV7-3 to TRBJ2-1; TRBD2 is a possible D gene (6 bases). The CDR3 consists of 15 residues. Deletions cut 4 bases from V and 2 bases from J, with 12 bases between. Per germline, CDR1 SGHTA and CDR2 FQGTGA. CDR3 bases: TGTGCCAGCAGCTCAGTCGGGGGTGCCTACAATGAGCAGTTCTTC. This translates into CASSSVGGAYNEQFF.

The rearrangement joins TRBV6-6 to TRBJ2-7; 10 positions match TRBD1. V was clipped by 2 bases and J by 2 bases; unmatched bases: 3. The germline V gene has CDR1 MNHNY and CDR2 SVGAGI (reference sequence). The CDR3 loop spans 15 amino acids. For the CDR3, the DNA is TGTGCCAGCAGTTACGGGGGACAGGGGCCCTACGAGCAGTACTTC. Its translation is CASSYGGQGPYEQYF.

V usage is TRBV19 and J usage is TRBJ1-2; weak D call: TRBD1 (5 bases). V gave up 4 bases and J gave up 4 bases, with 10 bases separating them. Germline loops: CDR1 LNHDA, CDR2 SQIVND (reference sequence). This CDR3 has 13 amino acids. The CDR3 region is CASSTGTFYGYTF. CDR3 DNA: TGTGCCAGTAGTACAGGGACCTTCTATGGCTACACCTTC.

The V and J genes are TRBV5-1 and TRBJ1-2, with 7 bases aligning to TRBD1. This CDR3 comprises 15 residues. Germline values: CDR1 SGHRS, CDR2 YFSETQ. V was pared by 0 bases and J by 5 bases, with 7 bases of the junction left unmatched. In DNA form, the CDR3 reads TGCGCCAGCAGCTTGGCCGACAGGGATACTTATGGCTACACCTTC. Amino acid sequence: CASSLADRDTYGYTF.

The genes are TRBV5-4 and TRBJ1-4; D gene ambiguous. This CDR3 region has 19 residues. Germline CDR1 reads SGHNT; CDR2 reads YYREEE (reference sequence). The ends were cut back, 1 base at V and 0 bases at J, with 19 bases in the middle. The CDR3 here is CASSLRRETRQATNEKLFF. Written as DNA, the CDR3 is TGTGCCAGCAGCTTGAGGAGAGAAACCAGGCAGGCAACTAATGAAAAACTGTTTTTT.

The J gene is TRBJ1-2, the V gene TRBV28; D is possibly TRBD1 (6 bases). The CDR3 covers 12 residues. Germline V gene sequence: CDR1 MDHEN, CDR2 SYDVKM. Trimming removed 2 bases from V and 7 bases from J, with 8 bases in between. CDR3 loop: CASSLPGAGYTF. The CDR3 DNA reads TGTGCCAGCAGTTTACCGGGGGCTGGCTACACCTTC.

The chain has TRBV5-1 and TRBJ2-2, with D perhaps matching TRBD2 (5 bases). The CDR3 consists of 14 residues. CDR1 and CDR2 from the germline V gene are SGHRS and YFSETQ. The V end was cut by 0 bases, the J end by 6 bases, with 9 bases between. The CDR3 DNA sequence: TGCGCCAGCAGCTTGGCCCCTAGCCCCGGGGAGCTGTTTTTT. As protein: CASSLAPSPGELFF.

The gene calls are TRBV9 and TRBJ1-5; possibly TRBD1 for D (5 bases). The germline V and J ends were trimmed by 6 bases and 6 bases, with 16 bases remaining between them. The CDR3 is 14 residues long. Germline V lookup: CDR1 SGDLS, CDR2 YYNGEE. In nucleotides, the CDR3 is TGTGCCAGCATTAGGGGTTTAGGGTTTCAGCCCCAGCATTTT. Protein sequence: CASIRGLGFQPQHF.

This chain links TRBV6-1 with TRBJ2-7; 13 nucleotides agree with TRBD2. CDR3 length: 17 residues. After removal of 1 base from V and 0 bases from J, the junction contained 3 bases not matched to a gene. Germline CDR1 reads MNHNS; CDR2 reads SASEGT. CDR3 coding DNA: TGTGCCAGCAGTGAAGGACTAGCGGGAGGCTCCTCCTACGAGCAGTACTTC. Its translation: CASSEGLAGGSSYEQYF.

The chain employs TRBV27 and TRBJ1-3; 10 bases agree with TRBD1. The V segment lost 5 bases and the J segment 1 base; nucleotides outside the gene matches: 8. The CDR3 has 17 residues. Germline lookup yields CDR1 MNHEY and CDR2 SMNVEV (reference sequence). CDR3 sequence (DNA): TGTGCCAGCAGTCCGGGGAGGGGACAGGGGTCTGGAAACACCATATATTTT. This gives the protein CASSPGRGQGSGNTIYF.

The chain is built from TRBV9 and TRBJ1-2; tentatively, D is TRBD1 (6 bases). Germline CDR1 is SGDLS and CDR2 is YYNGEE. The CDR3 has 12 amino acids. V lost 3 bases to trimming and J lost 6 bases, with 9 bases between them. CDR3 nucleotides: TGTGCCAGCAGCGACAGGGTAAATGGCTACACCTTC. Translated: CASSDRVNGYTF.

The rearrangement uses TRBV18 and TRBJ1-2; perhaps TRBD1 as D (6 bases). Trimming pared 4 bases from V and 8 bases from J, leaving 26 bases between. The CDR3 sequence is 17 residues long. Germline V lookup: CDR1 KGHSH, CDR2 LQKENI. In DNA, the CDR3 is TGTGCCAGCTCACGGCTCACGGTTCGGGACAACCTATGGGGCTACACCTTC. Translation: CASSRLTVRDNLWGYTF.

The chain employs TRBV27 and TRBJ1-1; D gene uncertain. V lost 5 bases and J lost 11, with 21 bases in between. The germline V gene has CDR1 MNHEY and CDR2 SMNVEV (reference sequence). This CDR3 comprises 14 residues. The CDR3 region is CASSPPYARLVAFF. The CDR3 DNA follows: TGTGCCAGCAGTCCCCCATATGCAAGGCTAGTGGCTTTCTTT.

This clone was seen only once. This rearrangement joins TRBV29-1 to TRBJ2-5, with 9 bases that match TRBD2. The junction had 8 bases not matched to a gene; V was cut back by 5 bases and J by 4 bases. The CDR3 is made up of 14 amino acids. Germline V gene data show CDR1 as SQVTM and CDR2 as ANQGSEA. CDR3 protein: CSVIPSGRPETQYF. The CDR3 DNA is TGCAGCGTTATCCCGAGCGGGAGGCCAGAGACCCAGTACTTC.

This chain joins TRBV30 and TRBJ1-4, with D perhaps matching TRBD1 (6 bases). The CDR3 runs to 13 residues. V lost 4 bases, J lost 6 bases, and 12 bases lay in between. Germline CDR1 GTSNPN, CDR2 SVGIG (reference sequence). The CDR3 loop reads CAWKRDKDEKLFF. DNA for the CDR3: TGTGCCTGGAAACGGGACAAAGATGAAAAACTGTTTTTT.

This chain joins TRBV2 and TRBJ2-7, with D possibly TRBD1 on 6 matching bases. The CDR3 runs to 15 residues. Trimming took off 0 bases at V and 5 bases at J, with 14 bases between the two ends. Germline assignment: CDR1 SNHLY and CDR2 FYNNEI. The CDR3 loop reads CASSEAKRQEHEQYF. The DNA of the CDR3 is TGTGCCAGCAGTGAAGCGAAGCGACAGGAGCACGAGCAGTACTTC.